This T cell receptor (beta chain) stems from a study of blood T cell repertoires in COVID-19. Study summary: The cDNA or gDNA used as material had been derived from T cells, B-cell-depleted T cells, or PBMCs.

The length of the CDR3 is 14 residues. Unmatched junction bases numbered 1, after V lost 0 bases and J lost 3 bases. Germline CDR1 is SGHTS and CDR2 is YDEGEE. Authors' analysis steps: Amplification of reference gene primers was used by the study to estimate nucleated cell counts. The method was immunoSEQ multiplex PCR; TCRdb's version includes in-frame clones alone and lacks a portion of them. V, J and clone size are those of that table, while D and trimming were read from the DNA. The table includes nearly 400,000 clones, around 92% detected once. Participants' own reports of clinical history determined their cohort assignment.

The sequence was collected from a woman aged 25 to 39 who had recovered from COVID-19. Specimen: PBMCs or T cells enriched from blood (not recorded which). The V gene is TRBV5-8, the J gene TRBJ2-3; 7 nucleotides agree with TRBD2. This chain's CDR3 is CASSLGGSTDTQYF. In DNA form, the CDR3 reads TGTGCCAGCAGCTTGGGCGGGAGTACAGATACGCAGTATTTT.